One sample yielded the 3 T cell receptor beta chains listed below, sequenced in a study of shared clonotypes between healthy human individuals. Assay used: immunoSEQ multiplex PCR; TCRdb lists only in-frame clones, some missing. The sample records roughly 2.5 million clones, about 92% being singletons. The sample was naive CD4+ T cells sorted from blood. This sample's subset: CD45RA+ positively selected. These receptors were taken from a man aged 18 to 30 in good health.

The chain couples TRBV4-1 to TRBJ2-1; 7 bases map to TRBD1. This CDR3 contains 20 residues. Germline loops: CDR1 MGHRA, CDR2 YSYEKL. Losses at the gene ends were 0 bases for V and 4 bases for J; bases not matched to a gene: 18. The CDR3 region is CASSQDLFIFQGTEYNEQFF. CDR3 DNA sequence: TGCGCCAGCAGCCAAGATCTTTTTATTTTTCAGGGGACAGAATACAATGAGCAGTTCTTC.

The CDR3 protein is CASSDGTGINSPLHF. The CDR3 region has the DNA TGTGCCAGTAGTGACGGGACAGGGATAAATTCACCCCTCCACTTT. The genes are TRBV19 and TRBJ1-6, with TRBD1 identical over 9 bases. The CDR3 extends over 15 amino acids. The V gene's germline CDR1 is LNHDA and CDR2 SQIVND (reference sequence). Trimming removed 5 bases from V and 7 bases from J; junction bases left unmatched: 6.

This clone was recorded a few times. This chain connects TRBV7-2 to TRBJ1-5, with D unclear. The germline V gene has CDR1 SGHTA and CDR2 FQGNSA. V lost 1 base, J lost 9 bases, and 10 bases lay in between. CDR3 length equals 13 residues. CDR3 in DNA: TGTGCCAGCAGCTTAGAGGATCTAGGGCCCCAGCATTTT. Its protein product is CASSLEDLGPQHF.